The rows below give T cell receptor beta chains drawn from one sample of a study of graft-versus-host responses after intestinal transplantation. Their antigens remain unidentified. Sequenced by immunoSEQ multiplex PCR; TCRdb stores in-frame clones only, minus some. The data contain under 100,000 clones, approximately 90% of them singletons. The sequences come from unstimulated CD8+ T cells sorted from spleen or lymph node cells, collected before transplant. The source of these receptors is a human donor who was the organ donor for an intestinal transplant. Both conserved end residues are part of each CDR3. The D gene is left open where the match is weak. Some rows mark clone size as missing; the rest say once, few, many or name a class of expanded clone.

v_call	j_call	d_call	clone_size	cdr3_aa	cdr3_nt
TRBV4-3	TRBJ1-1	NA	NA	CASSQVGGLTEAFF	TGCGCCAGCAGCCAAGTTGGGGGCCTCACTGAAGCTTTCTTT
TRBV9	TRBJ2-3	NA	NA	CASSVGGQYRTDTQYF	TGTGCCAGCAGCGTTGGAGGACAGTATCGCACAGATACGCAGTATTTT
TRBV12-5	TRBJ1-1	TRBD1	NA	CASGLAVAGTGLDTEAFF	TGTGCTAGTGGTTTGGCCGTCGCCGGGACAGGGTTGGACACTGAAGCTTTCTTT
TRBV28	TRBJ2-2	TRBD1	NA	CASSPGQGAVAGELFF	TGTGCCAGCAGCCCCGGACAGGGGGCGGTCGCCGGGGAGCTGTTTTTT
TRBV5-1	TRBJ2-5	TRBD1	NA	CASSFRKGQIAETQYF	TGCGCCAGCAGCTTTAGAAAGGGACAGATAGCGGAGACCCAGTACTTC
TRBV19	TRBJ1-3	TRBD1	few	CASTTGAGNTIYF	TGTGCCAGTACCACAGGGGCTGGAAACACCATATATTTT
TRBV4-3	TRBJ1-5	TRBD1	NA	CASSQDGQGNQPQHF	TGCGCCAGCAGCCAAGATGGACAGGGGAATCAGCCCCAGCATTTT
TRBV7-3	TRBJ2-7	TRBD2	NA	CASSFLAGDSYEQYF	TGTGCCAGCAGCTTCCTCGCGGGGGACTCCTACGAGCAGTACTTC
TRBV9	TRBJ2-3	NA	NA	CASNGGTGDTQYF	TGTGCCAGCAACGGGGGGACAGGAGATACGCAGTATTTT
TRBV4-2	TRBJ1-2	NA	NA	CASSQEETANYGYTF	TGTGCCAGCAGCCAAGAGGAGACGGCTAACTATGGCTACACCTTC
TRBV27	TRBJ2-2	TRBD2	NA	CASSPGGVFGELFF	TGTGCCAGCAGTCCCGGGGGGGTCTTTGGGGAGCTGTTTTTT
TRBV7-7	TRBJ1-1	NA	NA	CASTPLEVGAEAFF	TGTGCTAGCACTCCCTTGGAAGTGGGCGCCGAAGCTTTCTTT
TRBV4-3	TRBJ1-1	NA	NA	CASSLVTGGAEAFF	TGCGCCAGCAGCCTCGTAACGGGGGGGGCTGAAGCTTTCTTT
TRBV7-2	TRBJ1-6	TRBD1	NA	CASSWRQGLENSPLHF	TGTGCCAGCAGCTGGCGACAGGGTTTAGAGAATTCACCCCTCCACTTT
TRBV4-3	TRBJ2-2	TRBD2	once	CASSQEVAGAPGDTGELFF	TGCGCCAGCAGCCAAGAGGTAGCGGGGGCCCCAGGGGATACCGGGGAGCTGTTTTTT
TRBV7-2	TRBJ2-7	NA	few	CASSLASGTYEQYF	TGTGCCAGCAGCTTAGCTAGCGGCACCTACGAGCAGTACTTC
TRBV12-5	TRBJ2-3	NA	NA	CASGSIEDMPDTQYF	TGTGCTAGTGGTTCGATCGAGGACATGCCCGATACGCAGTATTTT
TRBV5-1	TRBJ2-7	TRBD2	NA	CASGTFSGSTYEQYF	TGCGCCAGCGGTACCTTCAGCGGGAGCACCTACGAGCAGTACTTC
TRBV4-3	TRBJ2-7	NA	once	CASSQEGDFAYEQYF	TGCGCCAGCAGCCAAGAAGGCGACTTCGCCTACGAGCAGTACTTC
TRBV10-3	TRBJ2-1	TRBD2	NA	CAISPAGDNEQFF	TGTGCCATCTCCCCAGCGGGGGACAATGAGCAGTTCTTC
TRBV9	TRBJ2-1	TRBD2	NA	CASSVVSGGNSYNEQFF	TGTGCCAGCAGCGTAGTAAGCGGGGGGAACTCCTACAATGAGCAGTTCTTC
TRBV29-1	TRBJ2-1	NA	NA	CSGLGYNEQFF	TGCAGCGGACTAGGCTACAATGAGCAGTTCTTC
TRBV27	TRBJ2-7	NA	NA	CASRLLDYEQYF	TGTGCCAGCAGACTACTAGACTACGAGCAGTACTTC
TRBV29-1	TRBJ1-2	NA	NA	CSVELRLANYGYTF	TGCAGCGTTGAACTACGGCTAGCTAACTATGGCTACACCTTC
TRBV19	TRBJ2-1	NA	NA	CASSIGGLSYNEQFF	TGTGCCAGTAGTATCGGAGGGCTCTCCTACAATGAGCAGTTCTTC
TRBV4-1	TRBJ2-3	TRBD1	NA	CASSLRTGSTDTQYF	TGCGCCAGCAGCCTACGGACAGGGTCCACAGATACGCAGTATTTT
TRBV4-2	TRBJ2-5	TRBD1	NA	CASSQEGTAQETQYF	TGTGCCAGCAGCCAAGAAGGGACAGCCCAAGAGACCCAGTACTTC
TRBV27	TRBJ1-2	TRBD1	NA	CASSLTGGPYGYTF	TGTGCCAGCAGTTTAACAGGGGGCCCCTATGGCTACACCTTC
TRBV7-2	TRBJ2-7	TRBD2	NA	CASSWRGLAGGPGDEQYF	TGTGCCAGCAGCTGGAGAGGACTAGCGGGGGGGCCTGGGGACGAGCAGTACTTC